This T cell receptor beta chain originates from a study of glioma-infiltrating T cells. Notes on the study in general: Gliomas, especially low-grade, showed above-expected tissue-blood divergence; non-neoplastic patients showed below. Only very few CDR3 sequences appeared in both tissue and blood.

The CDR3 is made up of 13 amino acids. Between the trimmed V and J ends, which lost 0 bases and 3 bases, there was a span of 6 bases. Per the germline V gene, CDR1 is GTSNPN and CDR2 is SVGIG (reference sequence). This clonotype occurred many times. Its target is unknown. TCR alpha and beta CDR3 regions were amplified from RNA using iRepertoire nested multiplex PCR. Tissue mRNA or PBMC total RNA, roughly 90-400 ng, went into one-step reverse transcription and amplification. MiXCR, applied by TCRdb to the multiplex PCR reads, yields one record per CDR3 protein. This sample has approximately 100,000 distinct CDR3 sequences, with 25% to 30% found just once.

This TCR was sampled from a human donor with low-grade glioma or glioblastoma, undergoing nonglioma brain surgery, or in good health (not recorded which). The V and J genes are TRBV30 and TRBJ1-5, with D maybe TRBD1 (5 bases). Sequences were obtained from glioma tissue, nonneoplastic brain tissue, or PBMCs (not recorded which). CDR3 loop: CAWSVQANQPQHF. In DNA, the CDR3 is TGTGCCTGGAGTGTACAGGCCAATCAGCCCCAGCATTTT.